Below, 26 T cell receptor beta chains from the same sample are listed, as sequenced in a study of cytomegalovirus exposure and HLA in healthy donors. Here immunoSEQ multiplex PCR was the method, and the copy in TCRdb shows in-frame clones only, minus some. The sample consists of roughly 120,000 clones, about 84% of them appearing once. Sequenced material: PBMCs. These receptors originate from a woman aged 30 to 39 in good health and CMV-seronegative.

The CDR3 sequence is CASSPPSGTSTDTQYF. The CDR3 nucleotides read TGTGCCAGCAGCCCGCCTTCGGGTACTAGCACAGATACGCAGTATTTT. The chain combines TRBV7-9 with TRBJ2-3; D gene uncertain. V lost 5 bases to trimming and J lost 0 bases, with 15 bases between them. Germline CDR1 reads SEHNR; CDR2 reads FQNEAQ (reference sequence). This CDR3 comprises 16 residues.

The CDR3 sequence is CASSPPGLAGLNEQFF. The CDR3 region has the DNA TGTGCCAGCTCACCTCCGGGACTAGCGGGGCTCAATGAGCAGTTCTTC. This chain connects TRBV18 to TRBJ2-1; 13 nucleotides match TRBD2. CDR1 and CDR2 (germline): KGHSH, LQKENI. This CDR3 has 16 residues. V trimming: 3 bases; J trimming: 6 bases; junction bases outside the gene matches: 5.

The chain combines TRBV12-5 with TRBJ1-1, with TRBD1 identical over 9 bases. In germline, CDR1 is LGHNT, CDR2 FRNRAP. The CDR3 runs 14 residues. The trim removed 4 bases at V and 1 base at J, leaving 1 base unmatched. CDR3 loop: CASGSGQGNTEAFF. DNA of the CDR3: TGTGCTAGTGGTTCGGGACAGGGGAACACTGAAGCTTTCTTT.

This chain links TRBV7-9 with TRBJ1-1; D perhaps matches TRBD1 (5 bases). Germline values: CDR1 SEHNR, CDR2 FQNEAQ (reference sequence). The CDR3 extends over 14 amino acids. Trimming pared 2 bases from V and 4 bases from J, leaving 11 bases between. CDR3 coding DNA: TGTGCCAGCAGCTTACAGGGTCAGGCCACTGAAGCTTTCTTT. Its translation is CASSLQGQATEAFF.

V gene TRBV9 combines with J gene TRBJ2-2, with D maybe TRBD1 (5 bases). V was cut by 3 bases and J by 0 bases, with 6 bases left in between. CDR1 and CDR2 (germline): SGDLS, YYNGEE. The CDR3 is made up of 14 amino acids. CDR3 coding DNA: TGTGCCAGCAGCGGACAGCCGAACACCGGGGAGCTGTTTTTT. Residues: CASSGQPNTGELFF.

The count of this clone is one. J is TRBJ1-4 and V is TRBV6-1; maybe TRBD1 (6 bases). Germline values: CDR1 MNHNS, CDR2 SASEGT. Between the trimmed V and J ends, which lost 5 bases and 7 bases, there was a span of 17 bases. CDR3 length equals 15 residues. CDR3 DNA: TGTGCCAGCAGTCCTCGGGCGGGGGCAGGTGAAAAACTGTTTTTT. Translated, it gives CASSPRAGAGEKLFF.

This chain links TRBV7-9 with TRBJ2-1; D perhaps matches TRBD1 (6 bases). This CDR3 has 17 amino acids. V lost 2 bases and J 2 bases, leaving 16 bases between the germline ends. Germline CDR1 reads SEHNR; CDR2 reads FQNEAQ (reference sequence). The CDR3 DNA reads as TGTGCCAGCAGCTTATATCTCTGGACAGCCACCTACAATGAGCAGTTCTTC. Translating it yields CASSLYLWTATYNEQFF.

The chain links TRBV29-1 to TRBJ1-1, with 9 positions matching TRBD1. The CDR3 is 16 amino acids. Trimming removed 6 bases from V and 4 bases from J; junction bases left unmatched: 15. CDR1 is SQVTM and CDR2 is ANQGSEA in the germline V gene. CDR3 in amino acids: CSVPGQGLPESTEAFF. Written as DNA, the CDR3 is TGCAGCGTGCCGGGACAGGGATTGCCGGAGAGCACTGAAGCTTTCTTT.

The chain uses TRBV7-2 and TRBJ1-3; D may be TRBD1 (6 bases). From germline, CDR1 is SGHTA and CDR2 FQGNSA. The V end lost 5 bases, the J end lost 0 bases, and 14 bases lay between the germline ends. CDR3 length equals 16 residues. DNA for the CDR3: TGTGCCAGCAGCCAACAGGGTCCCATCTCTGGAAACACCATATATTTT. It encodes CASSQQGPISGNTIYF.

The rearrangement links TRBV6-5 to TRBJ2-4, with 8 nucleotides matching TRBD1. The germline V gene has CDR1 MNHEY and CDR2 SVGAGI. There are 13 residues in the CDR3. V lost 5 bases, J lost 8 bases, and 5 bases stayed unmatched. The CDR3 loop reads CASSRQGMDIQYF. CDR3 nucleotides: TGTGCCAGCAGTCGACAGGGGATGGACATTCAGTACTTC.

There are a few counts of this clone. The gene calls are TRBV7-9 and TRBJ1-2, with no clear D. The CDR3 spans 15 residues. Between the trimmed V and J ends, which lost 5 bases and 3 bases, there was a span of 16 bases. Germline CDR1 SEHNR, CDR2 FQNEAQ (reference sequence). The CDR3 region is CASSTEGVGDYGYTF. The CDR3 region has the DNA TGTGCCAGCAGCACTGAAGGAGTTGGTGACTATGGCTACACCTTC.

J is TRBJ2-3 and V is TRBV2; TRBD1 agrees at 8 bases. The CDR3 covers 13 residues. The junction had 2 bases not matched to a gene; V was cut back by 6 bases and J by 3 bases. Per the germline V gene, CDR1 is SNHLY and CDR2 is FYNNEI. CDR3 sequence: CASRDRATDTQYF. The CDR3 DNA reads TGTGCCAGCAGGGACAGGGCTACAGATACGCAGTATTTT.

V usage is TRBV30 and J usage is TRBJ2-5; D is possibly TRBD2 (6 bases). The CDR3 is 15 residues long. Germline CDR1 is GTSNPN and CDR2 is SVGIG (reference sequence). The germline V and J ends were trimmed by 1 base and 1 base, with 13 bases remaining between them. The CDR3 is CAWSGGAGGQETQYF. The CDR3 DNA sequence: TGTGCCTGGAGTGGAGGGGCCGGGGGCCAAGAGACCCAGTACTTC.

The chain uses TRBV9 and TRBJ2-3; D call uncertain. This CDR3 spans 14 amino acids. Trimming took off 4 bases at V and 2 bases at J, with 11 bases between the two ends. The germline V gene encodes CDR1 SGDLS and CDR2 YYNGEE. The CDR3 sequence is CASSPRHSTDTQYF. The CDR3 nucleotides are TGTGCCAGCAGCCCCCGTCACTCCACAGATACGCAGTATTTT.

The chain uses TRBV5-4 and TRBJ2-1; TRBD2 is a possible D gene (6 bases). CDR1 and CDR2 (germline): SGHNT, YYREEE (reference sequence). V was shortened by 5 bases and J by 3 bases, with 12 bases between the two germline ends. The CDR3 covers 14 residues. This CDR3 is CASSPGTVYNEQFF. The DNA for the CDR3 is TGTGCCAGCAGTCCCGGGACTGTCTACAATGAGCAGTTCTTC.

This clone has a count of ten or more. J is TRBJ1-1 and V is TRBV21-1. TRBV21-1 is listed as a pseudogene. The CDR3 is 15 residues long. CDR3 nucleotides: TGTGCCAGCAGCAAAGCTAGAAGCTTGAGCACTGAAGCTTTCTTT. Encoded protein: CASSKARSLSTEAFF.

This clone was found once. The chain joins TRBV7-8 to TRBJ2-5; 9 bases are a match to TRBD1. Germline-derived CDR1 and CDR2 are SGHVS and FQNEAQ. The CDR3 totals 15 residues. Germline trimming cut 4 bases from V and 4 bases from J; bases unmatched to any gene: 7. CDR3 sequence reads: CASSSLDRGRETQYF. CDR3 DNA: TGTGCCAGCAGCTCGCTGGACAGGGGAAGAGAGACCCAGTACTTC.

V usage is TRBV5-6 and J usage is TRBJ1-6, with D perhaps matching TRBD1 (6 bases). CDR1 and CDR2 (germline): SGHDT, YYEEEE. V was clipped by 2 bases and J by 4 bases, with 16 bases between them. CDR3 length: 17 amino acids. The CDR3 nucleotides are TGTGCCAGCAGCTTTACAGGGAGAGGGGTATATAATTCACCCCTCCACTTT. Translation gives CASSFTGRGVYNSPLHF.

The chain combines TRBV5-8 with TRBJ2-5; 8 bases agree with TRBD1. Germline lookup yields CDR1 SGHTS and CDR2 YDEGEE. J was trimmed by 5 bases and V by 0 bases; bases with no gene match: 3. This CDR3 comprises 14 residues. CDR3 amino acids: CASSLGTGRETQYF. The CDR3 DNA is TGTGCCAGCAGCTTGGGGACAGGGCGGGAGACCCAGTACTTC.

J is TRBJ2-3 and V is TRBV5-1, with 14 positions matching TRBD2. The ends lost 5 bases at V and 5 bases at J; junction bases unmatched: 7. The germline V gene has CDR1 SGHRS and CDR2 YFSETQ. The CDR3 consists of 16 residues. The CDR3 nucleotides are TGCGCCAGCAGTGAGGGACTAGCGGGGGCGGGAGATACGCAGTATTTT. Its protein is CASSEGLAGAGDTQYF.

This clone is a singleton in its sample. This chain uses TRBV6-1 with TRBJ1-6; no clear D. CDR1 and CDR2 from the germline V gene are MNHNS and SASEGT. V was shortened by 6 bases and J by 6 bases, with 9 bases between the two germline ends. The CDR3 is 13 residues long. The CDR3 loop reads CASSRTTNSPLHF. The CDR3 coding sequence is TGTGCCAGCAGCAGAACCACTAATTCACCCCTCCACTTT.

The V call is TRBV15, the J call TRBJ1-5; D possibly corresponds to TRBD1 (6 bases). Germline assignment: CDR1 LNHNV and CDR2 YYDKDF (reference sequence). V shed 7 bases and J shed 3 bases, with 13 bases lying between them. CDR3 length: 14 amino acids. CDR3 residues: CATIQGPLNQPQHF. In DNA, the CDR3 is TGTGCCACCATACAGGGACCCCTCAATCAGCCCCAGCATTTT.

This CDR3 is CASSPRTVPNYGYTF. The CDR3 DNA follows: TGTGCCAGCAGCCCCAGGACAGTCCCAAACTATGGCTACACCTTC. The rearrangement uses TRBV6-5 and TRBJ1-2; maybe TRBD1 (6 bases). The CDR3 has 15 residues. Trimming took off 6 bases at V and 2 bases at J, with 16 bases between the two ends. Per germline, CDR1 MNHEY and CDR2 SVGAGI.

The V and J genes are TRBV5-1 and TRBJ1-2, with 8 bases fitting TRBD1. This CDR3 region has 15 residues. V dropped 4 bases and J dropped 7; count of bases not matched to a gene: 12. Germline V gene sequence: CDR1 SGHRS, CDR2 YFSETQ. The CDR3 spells CASSPPEDRAGGYTF. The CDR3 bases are TGCGCCAGCAGCCCGCCCGAGGACAGGGCAGGTGGCTACACCTTC.

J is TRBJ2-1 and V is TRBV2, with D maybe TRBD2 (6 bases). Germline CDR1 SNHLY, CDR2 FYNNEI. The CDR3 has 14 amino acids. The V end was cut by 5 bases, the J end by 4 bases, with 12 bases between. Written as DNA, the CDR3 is TGTGCCAGCAGTCCTCGGACTACATACAATGAGCAGTTCTTC. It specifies CASSPRTTYNEQFF.

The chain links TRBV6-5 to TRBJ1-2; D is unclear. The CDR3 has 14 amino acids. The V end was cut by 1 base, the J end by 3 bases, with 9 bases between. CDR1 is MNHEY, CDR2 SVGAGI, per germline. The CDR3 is CASSYLDGDYGYTF. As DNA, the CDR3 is TGTGCCAGCAGTTACTTAGACGGAGACTATGGCTACACCTTC.